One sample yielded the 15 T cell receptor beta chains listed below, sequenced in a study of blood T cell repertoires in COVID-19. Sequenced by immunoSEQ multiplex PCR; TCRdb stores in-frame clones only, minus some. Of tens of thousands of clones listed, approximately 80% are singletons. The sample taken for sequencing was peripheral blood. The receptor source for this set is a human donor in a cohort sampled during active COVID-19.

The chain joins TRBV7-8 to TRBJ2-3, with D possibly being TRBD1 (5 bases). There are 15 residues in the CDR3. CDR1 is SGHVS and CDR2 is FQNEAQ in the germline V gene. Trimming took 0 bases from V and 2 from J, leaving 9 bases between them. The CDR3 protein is CASSLAGQDTDTQYF. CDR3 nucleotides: TGTGCCAGCAGCTTAGCGGGGCAGGACACAGATACGCAGTATTTT.

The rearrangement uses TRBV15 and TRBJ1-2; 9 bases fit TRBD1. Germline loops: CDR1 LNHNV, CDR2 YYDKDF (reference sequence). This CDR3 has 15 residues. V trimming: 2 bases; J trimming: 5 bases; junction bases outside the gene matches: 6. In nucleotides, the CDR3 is TGTGCCACCAGCAGATCCACAGGGGGCAATTATGGCTACACCTTC. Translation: CATSRSTGGNYGYTF.

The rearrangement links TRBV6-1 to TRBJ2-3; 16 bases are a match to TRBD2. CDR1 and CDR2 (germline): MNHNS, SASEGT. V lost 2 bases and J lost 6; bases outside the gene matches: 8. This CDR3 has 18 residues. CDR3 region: CASSETWGLAGGRDTQYF. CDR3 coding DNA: TGTGCCAGCAGTGAAACGTGGGGACTAGCGGGGGGGAGGGATACGCAGTATTTT.

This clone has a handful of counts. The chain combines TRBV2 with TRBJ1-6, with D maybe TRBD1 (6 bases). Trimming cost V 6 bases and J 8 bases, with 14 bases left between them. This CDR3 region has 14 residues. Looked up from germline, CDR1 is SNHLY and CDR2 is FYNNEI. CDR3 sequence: CASRETGSDSPLHF. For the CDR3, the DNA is TGTGCCAGCAGAGAAACAGGGTCGGATTCACCCCTCCACTTT.

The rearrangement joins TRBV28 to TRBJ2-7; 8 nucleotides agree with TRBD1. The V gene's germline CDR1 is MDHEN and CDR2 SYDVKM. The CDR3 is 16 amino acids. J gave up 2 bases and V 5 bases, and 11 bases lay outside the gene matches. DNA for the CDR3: TGTGCCAGCAGTCGGATTGACAGGGGTGGCACCTACGAGCAGTACTTC. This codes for CASSRIDRGGTYEQYF.

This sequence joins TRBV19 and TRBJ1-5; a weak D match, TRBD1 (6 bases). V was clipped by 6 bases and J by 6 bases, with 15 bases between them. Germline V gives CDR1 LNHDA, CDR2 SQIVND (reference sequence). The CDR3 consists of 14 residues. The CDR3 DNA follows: TGTGCCAGTAGCCAAACAGGGAGTGGTCAGCCCCAGCATTTT. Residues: CASSQTGSGQPQHF.

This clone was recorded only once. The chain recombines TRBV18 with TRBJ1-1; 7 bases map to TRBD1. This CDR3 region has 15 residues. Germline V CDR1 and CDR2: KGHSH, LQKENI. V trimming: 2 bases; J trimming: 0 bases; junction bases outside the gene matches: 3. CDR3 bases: TGTGCCAGCTCACCATGGGACAGCTTGAACACTGAAGCTTTCTTT. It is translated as CASSPWDSLNTEAFF.

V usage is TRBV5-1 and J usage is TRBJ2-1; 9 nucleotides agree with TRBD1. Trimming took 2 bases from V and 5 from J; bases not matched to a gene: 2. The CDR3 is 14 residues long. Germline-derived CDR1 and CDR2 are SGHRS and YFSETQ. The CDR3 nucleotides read TGCGCCAGCAGCTTACAGGGGGCGGACAATGAGCAGTTCTTC. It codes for CASSLQGADNEQFF.

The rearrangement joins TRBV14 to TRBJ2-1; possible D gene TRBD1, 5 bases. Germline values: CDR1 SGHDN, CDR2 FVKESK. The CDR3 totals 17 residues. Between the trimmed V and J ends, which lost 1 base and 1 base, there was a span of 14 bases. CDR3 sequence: CASSQGEGEKSYNEQFF. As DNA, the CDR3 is TGTGCCAGCAGCCAAGGTGAAGGGGAAAAGTCCTACAATGAGCAGTTCTTC.

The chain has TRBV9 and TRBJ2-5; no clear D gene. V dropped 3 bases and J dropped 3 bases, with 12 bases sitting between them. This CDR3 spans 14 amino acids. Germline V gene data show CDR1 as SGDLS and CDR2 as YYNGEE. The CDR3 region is CASSARHGEETQYF. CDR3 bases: TGTGCCAGCAGCGCCCGTCATGGAGAAGAGACCCAGTACTTC.

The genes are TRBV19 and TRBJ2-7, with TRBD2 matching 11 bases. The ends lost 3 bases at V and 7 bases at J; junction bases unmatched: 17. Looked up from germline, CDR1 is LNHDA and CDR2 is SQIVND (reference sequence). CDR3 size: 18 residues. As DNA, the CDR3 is TGTGCCAGTAGTATTGGCCTAGCGGGAGGCCGGGGCTTTGAGGAGCAGTACTTC. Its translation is CASSIGLAGGRGFEEQYF.

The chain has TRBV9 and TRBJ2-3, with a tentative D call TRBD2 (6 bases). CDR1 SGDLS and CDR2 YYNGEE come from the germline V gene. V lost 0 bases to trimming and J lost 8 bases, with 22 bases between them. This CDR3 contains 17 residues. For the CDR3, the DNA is TGTGCCAGCAGCGTAGTGGGAGCGGGTCCGGGAGCAACTACGCAGTATTTT. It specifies CASSVVGAGPGATTQYF.

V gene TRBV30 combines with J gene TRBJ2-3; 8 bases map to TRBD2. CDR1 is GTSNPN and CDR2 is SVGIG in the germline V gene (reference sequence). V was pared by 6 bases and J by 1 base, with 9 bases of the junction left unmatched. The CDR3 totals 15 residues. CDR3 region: CACRGPAGGTDTQYF. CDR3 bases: TGTGCCTGCCGCGGCCCAGCGGGGGGCACAGATACGCAGTATTTT. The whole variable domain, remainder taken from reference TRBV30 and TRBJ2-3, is SQTIHQWPATLVQPVGSPLSLECTVEGTSNPNLYWYRQAAGRGLQLLFYSVGIGQISSEVPQNLSASRPQDRQFILSSKKLLLSDSGFYLCACRGPAGGTDTQYFGPGTRLTVL.

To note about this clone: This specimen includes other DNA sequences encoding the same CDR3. CDR3 amino acids: CASSSGGVGNTIYF. The CDR3 bases are TGTGCCAGCAGTTCCGGGGGGGTAGGAAACACCATATATTTT. The chain carries TRBV28 and TRBJ1-3; D may be TRBD1 (5 bases). Trimming removed 4 bases at V and 4 bases at J, with 11 bases between. This CDR3 has 14 amino acids. CDR1 MDHEN and CDR2 SYDVKM come from the germline V gene. Looking up the rest from reference TRBV28 and TRBJ1-3 gives the full variable domain: DVKVTQSSRYLVKRTGEKVFLECVQDMDHENMFWYRQDPGLGLRLIYFSYDVKMKEKGDIPEGYSVSREKKERFSLILESASTNQTSMYLCASSSGGVGNTIYFGEGSWLTVV.

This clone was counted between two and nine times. The CDR3 nucleotides are TGTGCCAGCAGGAGGGACTTCTTCACCGGGGAGCTGTTTTTT. The encoded protein is CASRRDFFTGELFF. The chain is built from TRBV9 and TRBJ2-2, with a weak D call TRBD2 (6 bases). Trimming pared 5 bases from V and 4 bases from J, leaving 12 bases between. Germline CDR1 and CDR2: SGDLS and YYNGEE. This CDR3 region has 14 residues.